Following are 10 T cell receptor beta chains from one sample sequenced in a study of vaccination effects on CD4 cells after COVID-19. Generated by immunoSEQ multiplex PCR, the TCRdb table keeps only in-frame clones and is missing some. The sample lists about 34,000 clones, around 75% occurring once. Their target antigens are unknown. Cells that had been cultured for less than 13 days were the source of isolated CD4+ T cells. By PCR, the person was confirmed to have had SARS-CoV-2 infection between March and December 2020. Subjects were given two BNT162b2 or mRNA-1273 vaccine doses. The source material was CD4+ T cells from PBMCs cultured without peptide, sampled after COVID-19 vaccination. The receptors here all came from a human donor who had a prior SARS-CoV-2 infection.

This clone occurred once. The CDR3 sequence: CASSRPIYGYTF. Written as DNA, the CDR3 is TGTGCCAGCAGCAGGCCAATATATGGCTACACCTTC. The V call is TRBV5-6, the J call TRBJ1-2; unclear D gene. Looked up from germline, CDR1 is SGHDT and CDR2 is YYEEEE. V was pared by 4 bases and J by 5 bases, with 9 bases between. CDR3 length equals 12 residues.

This chain's CDR3 is CASSDRGTGANVLTF. For the CDR3, the DNA is TGTGCCAGCAGCGACAGGGGAACTGGGGCCAACGTCCTGACTTTC. The V and J genes are TRBV3-1 (or the pseudogene TRBV3-2) and TRBJ2-6; 8 bases are shared with TRBD1. The V gene end was trimmed by 5 bases and the J gene end by 2 bases; junction bases not matched to a gene: 2. Germline CDR1 LGHDT, CDR2 YNNKEL (reference sequence). The CDR3 length is 15 residues.

The chain joins TRBV5-1 to TRBJ2-5, with 11 bases fitting TRBD2. The CDR3 is 17 amino acids. The J segment lost 1 base and the V segment lost 0 bases, leaving 5 bases of the junction unmatched. Germline assignment: CDR1 SGHRS and CDR2 YFSETQ. CDR3 nucleotides: TGCGCCAGCAGCTTGGGGGCTAGCGGGGGGAGCCAAGAGACCCAGTACTTC. Protein product: CASSLGASGGSQETQYF.

The rearrangement uses TRBV2 and TRBJ1-2; D is undetermined. The CDR3 has 13 residues. Germline V gene sequence: CDR1 SNHLY, CDR2 FYNNEI. Trimming removed 4 bases at V and 7 bases at J, with 13 bases between. CDR3 DNA sequence: TGTGCCAGCAGTGGGGTGGCAGAAAGTGGCTACACCTTC. Protein: CASSGVAESGYTF.

This chain links TRBV12-3 or TRBV12-4 with TRBJ2-7; D is uncertain. Trimming shortened V by 3 bases and J by 6 bases, and 9 bases separated the two germline ends. This CDR3 contains 12 residues. The CDR3 DNA follows: TGTGCCAGCAGTTTTACGGAAAGCGAGCAGTACTTC. It encodes CASSFTESEQYF.

This clone showed up just once. The V call is TRBV29-1, the J call TRBJ2-7; 10 bases align to TRBD2. Germline assignment: CDR1 SQVTM and CDR2 ANQGSEA. CDR3 length: 16 residues. V gave up 1 base and J gave up 3 bases; unmatched junction bases: 9. The CDR3 bases are TGCAGCGTTGAAGGCGATTCAGCGGGAGGGCTCTACGAGCAGTACTTC. Translation gives CSVEGDSAGGLYEQYF.

V usage is TRBV6-2 or TRBV6-3 and J usage is TRBJ2-5; D is undetermined. The CDR3 consists of 15 residues. Germline values: CDR1 MNHEY, CDR2 SVGEGT. Trimming pared 5 bases from V and 2 bases from J, leaving 15 bases between. CDR3 nucleotides: TGTGCCAGCAGTACACCCGAACTACCTCAAGAGACCCAGTACTTC. Translated: CASSTPELPQETQYF.

The J gene is TRBJ2-7, the V gene TRBV6-5; TRBD2 might be the D (5 bases). CDR3 size: 15 residues. Germline V gene data show CDR1 as MNHEY and CDR2 as SVGAGI. Trimming took off 0 bases at V and 7 bases at J, with 16 bases between the two ends. CDR3 residues: CASSYSKASPGEQYF. DNA for the CDR3: TGTGCCAGCAGTTACTCGAAGGCCTCCCCGGGGGAGCAGTACTTC.

The chain uses TRBV10-3 and TRBJ2-2; possibly TRBD2 for D (6 bases). This CDR3 spans 17 amino acids. CDR1 and CDR2 (germline): ENHRY, SYGVKD. Trimming stripped 4 bases from V and 3 bases from J, with 18 bases between. The CDR3 here is CAISAGPGRMDTGELFF. CDR3 in DNA: TGTGCCATCAGTGCCGGACCAGGGAGGATGGACACCGGGGAGCTGTTTTTT.

V gene TRBV5-1 combines with J gene TRBJ1-2, with D possibly being TRBD1 (6 bases). The CDR3 covers 14 residues. Trimming took off 0 bases at V and 4 bases at J, with 10 bases between the two ends. Germline loops: CDR1 SGHRS, CDR2 YFSETQ. The CDR3 region has the DNA TGCGCCAGCAGCTTGGAAGGACAGACCTATGGCTACACCTTC. Protein sequence: CASSLEGQTYGYTF.